The T cell receptor beta chain under discussion was sequenced for a study of metastatic and nonmetastatic thyroid tumors (dated by TCRdb to the early 2020s). Regarding the complete study: Repertoires from peripheral blood and from tumor or nodule tissue samples of malignant and benign thyroid patients were compared.

None of the patients had been given any treatment before thyroid surgery. Using T-cell receptor beta sequencing, the researchers looked back retrospectively at clinical samples from patients, gathered between about 2012 and 2019. Study-level results and caveats: In both blood and tumor samples, TCR beta diversity was reported to be significantly higher in malignant tumors than in benign nodules.

Libraries were prepared through PCR. The instrument given in TCRdb is Illumina HiSeq 4000. The TCR beta-chain CDR3 region of each patient was profiled by high-throughput sequencing. Per the original workflow: A classifier to discriminate distant-metastatic papillary thyroid cancer patients was built from CDR3 differences across clinicopathological groups. The Shannon index was used to measure repertoire diversity, and the Morisita-Horn index was used to measure how similar tumor and blood repertoires were. The raw public reads went through TCRdb reprocessing: fastp at Q25, MiXCR clone calling, in-frame beta chains kept. In this record, the V and J calls reflect TCRdb's handling and not the investigators' own analysis. Counted in this sample were around 30,000 clones; approximately 12% of them appeared once. Of the sample, approximately 4.9% is held by the ten largest clones. As to this clone: The target of this receptor is not known. No per-base quality is available; no much larger clone lies one base away.

CDR1 and CDR2 are read off the germline V gene as MNHNS and SASEGT. The CDR3 contains 15 residues, cysteine and phenylalanine counted. CDR3 DNA is the only sequence kept; it has 45 bases, read in frame from the first base. Germline trimming amounts to 6 bases on V and 3 bases on J, with 7 as the count of junction bases outside the gene matches. This TCR was recovered from a female donor with papillary thyroid cancer or a benign thyroid nodule (not recorded which). Some clones in this sample may be carry-over from other donors' samples. Sequenced material: blood. The sequence joins TRBV6-1 to TRBJ1-5; 8 of the junction bases match TRBD1. The bases are TGTGCCAGCAGAGAGACAGGGGCGGACAATCAGCCCCAGCATTTT. Translated, this gives CASRETGADNQPQHF.